What follows are 7 T cell receptor beta chains derived from one specimen sequenced in a study of control samples from healthy donors and cancer patients. The method was immunoSEQ multiplex PCR; TCRdb's version includes in-frame clones alone and lacks a portion of them. The table records more than 140,000 clones, 90% to 95% of them present only once. Input material: blood. The receptors come from a man aged 40-49 years in good health.

V and J are TRBV6-5 and TRBJ2-7; the D gene is possibly TRBD1 (6 bases). CDR1 is MNHEY and CDR2 is SVGAGI in the germline V gene. V shed 5 bases and J shed 3 bases, with 14 bases lying between them. The CDR3 has 14 amino acids. The CDR3 protein is CASSIDRSNYEQYF. In DNA, the CDR3 is TGTGCCAGCAGTATCGACAGGAGTAACTACGAGCAGTACTTC.

For this clone: One end of the junction fails to match germline, which may point to a read error. The rearrangement links TRBV25-1 to TRBJ1-1; 8 bases align to TRBD1. The CDR3 loop spans 13 amino acids. Germline assignment: CDR1 MGHDK and CDR2 SYGVNS. The CDR3 DNA is TGTGCCAGCGGTGACAGGGGGAACACTGAAGCTTTCTTT. Amino acid sequence: CASGDRGNTEAFF.

The chain joins TRBV18 to TRBJ2-3; 9 bases match TRBD1. The CDR3 is 18 amino acids. The J segment lost 2 bases and the V segment lost 3 bases, leaving 12 bases of the junction unmatched. Germline V lookup: CDR1 KGHSH, CDR2 LQKENI. CDR3 in amino acids: CASSPRLVRDRDTDTQYF. Here the CDR3 DNA reads TGTGCCAGCTCACCTCGACTCGTACGGGACAGGGACACAGATACGCAGTATTTT.

V usage is TRBV5-5 and J usage is TRBJ2-2, with TRBD1 as a possible D gene (6 bases). The CDR3 has 17 amino acids. Trimming cost V 4 bases and J 2 bases, with 18 bases left between them. Germline V gene sequence: CDR1 SGHKS, CDR2 YYEKEE (reference sequence). CDR3 nucleotides: TGTGCCAGCAGCCGTTATCCCGGGACAATTAACACCGGGGAGCTGTTTTTT. It yields the protein CASSRYPGTINTGELFF.

The chain has TRBV9 and TRBJ1-2, with D tentatively TRBD1 (5 bases). Germline CDR1 SGDLS, CDR2 YYNGEE. Trimming left V 0 bases short and J 2 bases short, with 14 bases between. This CDR3 contains 16 residues. The CDR3 DNA is TGTGCCAGCAGCGTAGCCGGCAGGGAGGAGAACTATGGCTACACCTTC. It yields the protein CASSVAGREENYGYTF.

The chain links TRBV18 to TRBJ2-7, with 7 bases lining up with TRBD1. CDR1 KGHSH and CDR2 LQKENI come from the germline V gene. The V gene end was trimmed by 5 bases and the J gene end by 4 bases; junction bases not matched to a gene: 8. The CDR3 length is 14 residues. This chain's CDR3 is CASSSGGTRYEQYF. The DNA for the CDR3 is TGTGCCAGCTCATCAGGGGGAACGAGATACGAGCAGTACTTC.

The chain is built from TRBV7-9 and TRBJ2-2; D not resolved. In germline, CDR1 is SEHNR, CDR2 FQNEAQ (reference sequence). Trimming left V 0 bases short and J 4 bases short, with 12 bases between. The CDR3 has 16 residues. This CDR3 is CASSLAFARSTGELFF. In DNA, the CDR3 is TGTGCCAGCAGCTTAGCGTTTGCCAGGTCCACCGGGGAGCTGTTTTTT.